This T cell receptor beta chain comes out of a study of blood T cell repertoires in COVID-19. On the study more broadly: The study drew acute and convalescent COVID-19 samples from the United States, Italy and Spain. PBMCs, B-cell-depleted T cells, or T cells provided the cDNA or gDNA that made up the material.

Authors' analysis steps: The authors estimated nucleated cell counts from reference gene primer amplification. Only in-frame clones appear in the TCRdb table, and some are missing; sequencing was by immunoSEQ multiplex PCR. V and J calls plus clone size are reproduced from that table; the DNA served to infer D and trimming. The repertoire consists of 130,000 to 150,000 clones, with 80% to 90% occurring once and the leading ten covering 1.7%. The receptor's source is a woman aged 50 to 60 with acute or convalescent COVID-19. Sequences were obtained from peripheral blood.

This CDR3 is CASSSTLAGDSYEQYF. CDR3 nucleotides: TGTGCCAGCAGTTCCACCCTAGCGGGGGACTCCTACGAGCAGTACTTC. The chain couples TRBV6-5 to TRBJ2-7, with 10 bases lining up with TRBD2. The germline V gene has CDR1 MNHEY and CDR2 SVGAGI. The CDR3 has 16 residues. V shed 4 bases, J shed 0 bases, and the junction held 6 bases outside the gene matches.